This TCR beta chain was documented in a study of graft-versus-host responses after intestinal transplantation. As for this clone: What it recognizes is unknown.

Assay: immunoSEQ multiplex PCR; the TCRdb copy retains only in-frame clones and omits some. The sample shows 100,000 or so clones, 85% to 95% of them seen only once. V lost 7 bases to trimming and J lost 2 bases, with 6 bases between them. Germline CDR1 is MGHRA and CDR2 is YSYEKL. The CDR3 spans 12 residues. Sequencing used unstimulated CD8+ T cells sorted from spleen or lymph node cells, obtained before transplant. J is TRBJ1-5 and V is TRBV4-1; tentatively, D is TRBD1 (6 bases). The sequence derives from a human donor who was the organ donor for an intestinal transplant. The CDR3 here is CASTGGNQPQHF. CDR3 sequence (DNA): TGCGCCAGCACAGGGGGCAATCAGCCCCAGCATTTT.